The subject of this entry is one TCR beta chain. With V trimmed by 5 bases and J by 1 base, 5 bases remained unmatched. Germline V gene data show CDR1 as SGHRS and CDR2 as YFSETQ. The CDR3 spans 15 residues. The protocol was immunoSEQ multiplex PCR, while the TCRdb copy is restricted to in-frame clones and leaves out a portion. The sample lists some 210,000 clones; about 83% were seen once. The sample is drawn from a study of blood T cell repertoires in COVID-19. Sequenced sample: peripheral blood. This receptor was identified in a woman in her forties or fifties with active or convalescent COVID-19. The V call is TRBV5-1, the J call TRBJ2-2, with 7 bases fitting TRBD2. The CDR3 spells CASRETSLNTGELFF. CDR3 nucleotides: TGCGCCAGCAGGGAGACTAGCCTGAACACCGGGGAGCTGTTTTTT. Supplemented by reference TRBV5-1 and TRBJ2-2, the full variable domain reads KAGVTQTPRYLIKTRGQQVTLSCSPISGHRSVSWYQQTPGQGLQFLFEYFSETQRNKGNFPGRFSGRQFSNSRSEMNVSTLELGDSALYLCASRETSLNTGELFFGEGSRLTVL.